A selection of T cell receptor beta chains follows, all from one sample in a study of CD8+ T cells in alopecia areata. Measured with immunoSEQ multiplex PCR; TCRdb has only the in-frame clones, and not every one. The table records more than 90,000 clones, more than 55% of them present only once. The sample was CD8+ T cells sorted from blood, taken at week 4, from a patient treated with tofacitinib. These receptors all come from a human donor with alopecia areata. Both conserved end residues are part of each CDR3. A D gene is named only where the DNA matches it firmly. Only some rows state a clone size, as once, few, many or a class for expanded clones.

clone_size: .; d_call: .; v_call: TRBV2; j_call: TRBJ2-1; cdr3_aa: CASSAGIDEQFF; cdr3_nt: TGTGCCAGCAGTGCAGGGATCGATGAGCAGTTCTTC
clone_size: .; d_call: TRBD2; v_call: TRBV13; j_call: TRBJ2-7; cdr3_aa: CASEHRGGEVYEQYF; cdr3_nt: TGTGCCAGCGAACACCGCGGGGGGGAGGTTTACGAGCAGTACTTC
clone_size: .; d_call: .; v_call: TRBV5-6; j_call: TRBJ1-2; cdr3_aa: CASSRTPRTVNYGYTF; cdr3_nt: TGTGCCAGCAGCAGGACCCCCCGGACAGTCAACTATGGCTACACCTTC
clone_size: .; d_call: TRBD2; v_call: TRBV19; j_call: TRBJ2-7; cdr3_aa: CASSSLAGGLEQYF; cdr3_nt: TGTGCCAGTAGTTCCCTAGCGGGAGGGCTCGAGCAGTACTTC
clone_size: .; d_call: TRBD1; v_call: TRBV19; j_call: TRBJ1-5; cdr3_aa: CASSMEGTGNQPQHF; cdr3_nt: TGTGCCAGTAGTATGGAAGGGACAGGGAATCAGCCCCAGCATTTT
clone_size: .; d_call: .; v_call: TRBV29-1; j_call: TRBJ1-2; cdr3_aa: CSVEDNSDGLYGYTF; cdr3_nt: TGCAGCGTTGAAGACAATTCGGACGGACTGTATGGCTACACCTTC
clone_size: .; d_call: TRBD1; v_call: TRBV6-4; j_call: TRBJ1-5; cdr3_aa: CASSEAAGGGNQPQHF; cdr3_nt: TGTGCCAGCAGTGAAGCAGCAGGGGGTGGCAATCAGCCCCAGCATTTT
clone_size: .; d_call: .; v_call: TRBV27; j_call: TRBJ1-1; cdr3_aa: CASSYRAGVGTEAFF; cdr3_nt: TGTGCCAGCAGTTACCGGGCAGGGGTCGGGACTGAAGCTTTCTTT
clone_size: .; d_call: .; v_call: TRBV5-6; j_call: TRBJ1-5; cdr3_aa: CASSLWPENSNQPQHF; cdr3_nt: TGTGCCAGCAGCTTGTGGCCGGAAAATAGCAATCAGCCCCAGCATTTT
clone_size: .; d_call: .; v_call: TRBV13; j_call: TRBJ2-5; cdr3_aa: CASSLAEYQETQYF; cdr3_nt: TGTGCCAGCAGCTTAGCCGAATACCAAGAGACCCAGTACTTC
clone_size: few; d_call: .; v_call: TRBV6-1; j_call: TRBJ2-2; cdr3_aa: CASSSPTDNTGELFF; cdr3_nt: TGTGCCAGCAGTTCGCCGACGGATAACACCGGGGAGCTGTTTTTT
clone_size: few; d_call: .; v_call: TRBV7-8; j_call: TRBJ2-5; cdr3_aa: CASSLGYRAQETQYF; cdr3_nt: TGTGCCAGCAGCTTAGGGTACAGGGCCCAAGAGACCCAGTACTTC
clone_size: .; d_call: .; v_call: TRBV7-9; j_call: TRBJ2-3; cdr3_aa: CASSLVDPRTTDTQYF; cdr3_nt: TGTGCCAGCAGCTTAGTAGATCCCCGAACCACAGATACGCAGTATTTT
clone_size: few; d_call: .; v_call: TRBV25-1; j_call: TRBJ1-5; cdr3_aa: CASSEQSGLQHF; cdr3_nt: TGTGCCAGCAGTGAACAGAGTGGGCTCCAGCATTTT
clone_size: .; d_call: .; v_call: TRBV5-1; j_call: TRBJ2-7; cdr3_aa: CASSLVDMYYEQYF; cdr3_nt: TGCGCCAGCAGCTTGGTGGACATGTACTACGAGCAGTACTTC
clone_size: .; d_call: TRBD1; v_call: TRBV29-1; j_call: TRBJ2-7; cdr3_aa: CSVEGGTGADEQYF; cdr3_nt: TGCAGCGTTGAAGGAGGGACAGGGGCCGACGAGCAGTACTTC
clone_size: few; d_call: TRBD1; v_call: TRBV5-1; j_call: TRBJ1-2; cdr3_aa: CASSWATGGNYGYTF; cdr3_nt: TGCGCCAGCAGCTGGGCGACAGGGGGAAACTATGGCTACACCTTC
clone_size: .; d_call: .; v_call: TRBV7-9; j_call: TRBJ2-2; cdr3_aa: CASSLAHGELFF; cdr3_nt: TGTGCCAGCAGCTTAGCTCACGGGGAGCTGTTTTTT
clone_size: .; d_call: TRBD2; v_call: TRBV7-2; j_call: TRBJ2-5; cdr3_aa: CASSLYKGLAPQETQYF; cdr3_nt: TGTGCCAGCAGCTTATACAAGGGACTAGCTCCTCAAGAGACCCAGTACTTC
clone_size: .; d_call: .; v_call: TRBV4-1; j_call: TRBJ2-2; cdr3_aa: CASSQDPGSYTGELFF; cdr3_nt: TGCGCCAGCAGCCAAGACCCCGGGTCCTACACCGGGGAGCTGTTTTTT
clone_size: .; d_call: .; v_call: TRBV11-2; j_call: TRBJ2-5; cdr3_aa: CASSTWTEETQYF; cdr3_nt: TGTGCCAGCAGCACTTGGACAGAAGAGACCCAGTACTTC
clone_size: .; d_call: .; v_call: TRBV25-1; j_call: TRBJ2-7; cdr3_aa: CASSDSGGVNEQYF; cdr3_nt: TGTGCCAGCAGTGATTCAGGGGGGGTTAACGAGCAGTACTTC
clone_size: few; d_call: .; v_call: TRBV14; j_call: TRBJ1-1; cdr3_aa: CASSQAGQILEAFF; cdr3_nt: TGTGCCAGCAGCCAAGCCGGGCAGATACTTGAAGCTTTCTTT
clone_size: .; d_call: .; v_call: TRBV4-1; j_call: TRBJ2-3; cdr3_aa: CASSQEGPDTQYF; cdr3_nt: TGCGCCAGCAGCCAAGAAGGGCCAGATACGCAGTATTTT
clone_size: .; d_call: TRBD2; v_call: TRBV25-1; j_call: TRBJ2-1; cdr3_aa: CASRSREKEGDEQFF; cdr3_nt: TGTGCCAGCAGGTCGCGGGAGAAGGAAGGAGATGAGCAGTTCTTC
clone_size: .; d_call: .; v_call: TRBV5-6; j_call: TRBJ2-7; cdr3_aa: CASSLGRLPEQYF; cdr3_nt: TGTGCCAGCAGCTTGGGTCGACTGCCGGAGCAGTACTTC
clone_size: .; d_call: .; v_call: TRBV2; j_call: TRBJ1-2; cdr3_aa: CASRGVRVGRGYGYTF; cdr3_nt: TGTGCCAGCAGGGGAGTCCGGGTAGGGCGAGGCTATGGCTACACCTTC
clone_size: .; d_call: TRBD1; v_call: TRBV30; j_call: TRBJ1-2; cdr3_aa: CAWSVLLGTGDGYTF; cdr3_nt: TGTGCCTGGAGTGTACTTCTGGGGACAGGGGATGGCTACACCTTC
clone_size: few; d_call: .; v_call: TRBV27; j_call: TRBJ2-3; cdr3_aa: CASSLNGGALDTQYF; cdr3_nt: TGTGCCAGCAGTTTAAATGGCGGGGCTCTCGATACGCAGTATTTT
clone_size: .; d_call: .; v_call: TRBV27; j_call: TRBJ1-1; cdr3_aa: CASSLVGVNTEAFF; cdr3_nt: TGTGCCAGCAGTTTGGTCGGAGTCAACACTGAAGCTTTCTTT
clone_size: few; d_call: TRBD1; v_call: TRBV15; j_call: TRBJ2-3; cdr3_aa: CATMDRGYTDTQYF; cdr3_nt: TGTGCCACCATGGACAGGGGATACACAGATACGCAGTATTTT
clone_size: .; d_call: .; v_call: TRBV29-1; j_call: TRBJ2-1; cdr3_aa: CSVTAGDVLYNEQFF; cdr3_nt: TGCAGCGTCACAGCCGGGGACGTCCTTTACAATGAGCAGTTCTTC
clone_size: .; d_call: .; v_call: TRBV7-9; j_call: TRBJ2-7; cdr3_aa: CASSLGPGPEQYF; cdr3_nt: TGTGCCAGCAGCTTAGGGCCGGGGCCCGAGCAGTACTTC
clone_size: .; d_call: .; v_call: TRBV14; j_call: TRBJ2-1; cdr3_aa: CASSPWRRAYNEQFF; cdr3_nt: TGTGCCAGCAGCCCCTGGAGACGGGCTTACAATGAGCAGTTCTTC
clone_size: few; d_call: TRBD1; v_call: TRBV5-4; j_call: TRBJ2-4; cdr3_aa: CASSLNRGIKNIQYF; cdr3_nt: TGTGCCAGCAGCTTAAACAGGGGGATCAAAAACATTCAGTACTTC
clone_size: .; d_call: .; v_call: TRBV7-9; j_call: TRBJ1-2; cdr3_aa: CASSLEGYYGYTF; cdr3_nt: TGTGCCAGCAGCTTAGAAGGTTACTATGGCTACACCTTC
clone_size: .; d_call: .; v_call: TRBV29-1; j_call: TRBJ2-5; cdr3_aa: CSALGPGEARTETQYF; cdr3_nt: TGCAGCGCCCTAGGGCCAGGGGAGGCAAGGACAGAGACCCAGTACTTC
clone_size: .; d_call: .; v_call: TRBV29-1; j_call: TRBJ1-1; cdr3_aa: CSVEDRWSGPGTEAFF; cdr3_nt: TGCAGCGTTGAAGATCGTTGGTCGGGGCCGGGCACTGAAGCTTTCTTT
clone_size: .; d_call: .; v_call: TRBV23-1; j_call: TRBJ2-1; cdr3_aa: CASSQSWYEQFF; cdr3_nt: TGCGCCAGCAGTCAATCGTGGTACGAGCAGTTCTTC
clone_size: .; d_call: .; v_call: TRBV25-1; j_call: TRBJ2-5; cdr3_aa: CASSVHLGADQETQYF; cdr3_nt: TGTGCCAGCAGTGTTCATCTTGGGGCAGACCAAGAGACCCAGTACTTC
clone_size: .; d_call: TRBD1; v_call: TRBV6-5; j_call: TRBJ2-7; cdr3_aa: CASGTGGHEQYF; cdr3_nt: TGTGCCAGCGGGACAGGGGGGCACGAGCAGTACTTC
clone_size: once; d_call: TRBD2; v_call: TRBV2; j_call: TRBJ2-5; cdr3_aa: CASSEGVGRETQYF; cdr3_nt: TGTGCCAGCAGTGAAGGTGTCGGGAGGGAGACCCAGTACTTC
clone_size: .; d_call: .; v_call: TRBV5-6; j_call: TRBJ1-2; cdr3_aa: CASSLASQEDGYTF; cdr3_nt: TGTGCCAGCAGCTTGGCGTCGCAGGAAGACGGCTACACCTTC
clone_size: .; d_call: .; v_call: TRBV7-9; j_call: TRBJ1-5; cdr3_aa: CASSLGGVFNQPQHF; cdr3_nt: TGTGCCAGCAGCCTAGGAGGGGTCTTCAATCAGCCCCAGCATTTT
clone_size: .; d_call: TRBD1; v_call: TRBV5-1; j_call: TRBJ1-1; cdr3_aa: CASSDRAGTEAFF; cdr3_nt: TGCGCCAGCAGCGACAGGGCAGGCACTGAAGCTTTCTTT
clone_size: .; d_call: TRBD1; v_call: TRBV5-4; j_call: TRBJ1-6; cdr3_aa: CASSWGQWSSPLHF; cdr3_nt: TGTGCCAGCAGCTGGGGACAGTGGAGTTCACCCCTCCACTTT
clone_size: many; d_call: TRBD1; v_call: TRBV4-1; j_call: TRBJ1-5; cdr3_aa: CASSQWTGKDQPQHF; cdr3_nt: TGCGCCAGCAGCCAGTGGACAGGGAAAGATCAGCCCCAGCATTTT
clone_size: .; d_call: .; v_call: TRBV15; j_call: TRBJ2-7; cdr3_aa: CATSITRGYEQYF; cdr3_nt: TGTGCCACCAGCATCACACGCGGGTACGAGCAGTACTTC
clone_size: .; d_call: .; v_call: TRBV30; j_call: TRBJ1-1; cdr3_aa: CAWSKGAGVEAFF; cdr3_nt: TGTGCCTGGAGTAAGGGAGCTGGGGTTGAAGCTTTCTTT
clone_size: .; d_call: .; v_call: TRBV9; j_call: TRBJ2-7; cdr3_aa: CASSVDGTPYEQYF; cdr3_nt: TGTGCCAGCAGCGTGGACGGAACCCCCTACGAGCAGTACTTC
clone_size: .; d_call: .; v_call: TRBV27; j_call: TRBJ1-5; cdr3_aa: CASSLSGRNQPQHF; cdr3_nt: TGTGCCAGCAGTTTATCGGGGAGGAATCAGCCCCAGCATTTT
clone_size: .; d_call: .; v_call: TRBV5-1; j_call: TRBJ2-7; cdr3_aa: CASSLGVDYSYEQYF; cdr3_nt: TGCGCCAGCAGCTTGGGTGTTGACTACTCCTACGAGCAGTACTTC